A single sample gave rise to the 19 T cell receptor beta chains below, sequenced in a study of blood T cell repertoires in COVID-19. Using immunoSEQ multiplex PCR, the repertoire was profiled, and TCRdb retains in-frame clones only, with some absent. Seen here are 120,000 to 150,000 clones, around three quarters observed once, and the top ten hold over 15%. Sequencing was performed on peripheral blood. The origin of the receptors is a man aged 50 to 60 with acute or convalescent COVID-19.

This clone has only one observation. The J gene is TRBJ1-3, the V gene TRBV14; 9 nucleotides line up with TRBD1. Per the germline V gene, CDR1 is SGHDN and CDR2 is FVKESK. V shed 0 bases, J shed 7 bases, and the junction held 1 base outside the gene matches. The CDR3 spans 14 residues. The CDR3 DNA reads TGTGCCAGCAGCCAAGAAGGACAGGGGAACACCATATATTTT. As protein: CASSQEGQGNTIYF.

The chain has TRBV15 and TRBJ2-2; tentative D call: TRBD1 (6 bases). Germline CDR1 is LNHNV and CDR2 is YYDKDF (reference sequence). Between the trimmed V and J ends, which lost 1 base and 5 bases, there was a span of 11 bases. CDR3 length equals 15 residues. CDR3: CATSRGGTRTGELFF. The CDR3 DNA reads TGTGCCACCAGCAGAGGGGGGACACGTACCGGGGAGCTGTTTTTT.

This chain connects TRBV30 to TRBJ2-5, with TRBD1 identical over 8 bases. Germline assignment: CDR1 GTSNPN and CDR2 SVGIG (reference sequence). The CDR3 extends over 14 amino acids. V was pared by 5 bases and J by 5 bases, with 10 bases of the junction left unmatched. The CDR3 nucleotides are TGTGCCTGGGGGGAGGCAGGGGGCTCGGAGACCCAGTACTTC. Amino acids: CAWGEAGGSETQYF.

This clone was observed once. The genes are TRBV6-2 or TRBV6-3 and TRBJ2-2; tentative D call: TRBD2 (5 bases). Germline CDR1 is MNHEY and CDR2 is SVGEGT. Trimming left V 2 bases short and J 7 bases short, with 20 bases between. The CDR3 consists of 17 residues. The CDR3 loop reads CASSYKRGPGYVGELFF. The CDR3 bases are TGTGCCAGCAGTTACAAGAGAGGGCCGGGGTATGTCGGGGAGCTGTTTTTT.

The chain combines TRBV30 with TRBJ2-4, with 8 bases matching TRBD1. Germline V gene sequence: CDR1 GTSNPN, CDR2 SVGIG (reference sequence). The CDR3 covers 16 residues. Trimming cost V 0 bases and J 1 base; bases outside gene matches: 5. The CDR3 loop reads CAWSVARTGAKNIQYF. DNA of the CDR3: TGTGCCTGGAGTGTGGCCCGGACAGGGGCCAAAAACATTCAGTACTTC.

The chain links TRBV18 to TRBJ2-1, with TRBD1 matching 7 bases. The CDR3 sequence is 15 residues long. Germline-derived CDR1 and CDR2 are KGHSH and LQKENI. With V trimmed by 6 bases and J by 3 bases, 8 bases remained unmatched. The CDR3 sequence is CASSPQGVGYNEQFF. CDR3 nucleotide sequence: TGTGCCAGCTCGCCTCAGGGGGTGGGCTACAATGAGCAGTTCTTC. The full variable domain, completed using reference TRBV18 and TRBJ2-1, is NAGVMQNPRHLVRRRGQEARLRCSPMKGHSHVYWYRQLPEEGLKFMVYLQKENIIDESGMPKERFSAEFPKEGPSILRIQQVVRGDSAAYFCASSPQGVGYNEQFFGPGTRLTVL.

The V and J genes are TRBV12-3 or TRBV12-4 and TRBJ1-1; possible D gene TRBD1, 5 bases. V shed 1 base and J shed 9 bases, with 9 bases lying between them. This CDR3 region has 12 residues. The CDR3 reads CASSLEGFKAFF. In nucleotides, the CDR3 is TGTGCCAGCAGTTTAGAGGGGTTTAAAGCTTTCTTT.

The rearrangement joins TRBV5-6 to TRBJ1-6; TRBD1 matches 10 bases. J was trimmed by 11 bases and V by 5 bases; bases with no gene match: 7. The germline V gene encodes CDR1 SGHDT and CDR2 YYEEEE. This CDR3 comprises 14 residues. The CDR3 sequence is CASSPGTGEAPLHF. The CDR3 DNA reads TGTGCCAGCAGTCCCGGGACAGGGGAGGCACCCCTCCACTTT.

This chain links TRBV5-1 with TRBJ1-1; D is unclear. Germline lookup yields CDR1 SGHRS and CDR2 YFSETQ. Trimming cost V 5 bases and J 5 bases, with 13 bases left between them. This CDR3 is built from 13 residues. The chain's CDR3 is CASSRREETEAFF. CDR3 coding DNA: TGCGCCAGCAGTAGGCGGGAGGAGACTGAAGCTTTCTTT.

This chain links TRBV30 with TRBJ1-6; D is possibly TRBD1 (6 bases). The V and J ends lost 0 bases and 6 bases respectively, with 9 bases between them. This CDR3 region has 14 residues. In germline, CDR1 is GTSNPN, CDR2 SVGIG (reference sequence). In DNA, the CDR3 is TGTGCCTGGAGTGTAGGACAGCGTAATTCACCCCTCCACTTT. It encodes CAWSVGQRNSPLHF. The full variable domain, completed using reference TRBV30 and TRBJ1-6, is SQTIHQWPATLVQPVGSPLSLECTVEGTSNPNLYWYRQAAGRGLQLLFYSVGIGQISSEVPQNLSASRPQDRQFILSSKKLLLSDSGFYLCAWSVGQRNSPLHFGNGTRLTVT.

The chain uses TRBV24-1 and TRBJ2-5; tentatively, D is TRBD2 (6 bases). Germline V lookup: CDR1 KGHDR, CDR2 SFDVKD. The CDR3 consists of 15 residues. V shed 4 bases and J shed 4 bases, with 15 bases lying between them. The CDR3 DNA sequence: TGTGCCACCAGTGACCCTACCGGGACTGGAGAGACCCAGTACTTC. Translation gives CATSDPTGTGETQYF.

This clone was recorded once. The chain uses TRBV6-5 and TRBJ1-4; 7 bases are shared with TRBD1. Per the germline V gene, CDR1 is MNHEY and CDR2 is SVGAGI. J lost 8 bases, V lost 6 bases, and 9 bases had no gene match. This CDR3 contains 14 residues. This CDR3 is CASSQTQGGEKLFF. In DNA, the CDR3 is TGTGCCAGCAGCCAGACCCAGGGGGGAGAAAAACTGTTTTTT.

The chain is built from TRBV2 and TRBJ2-3; 8 positions match TRBD2. Germline-derived CDR1 and CDR2 are SNHLY and FYNNEI. V dropped 5 bases and J dropped 1; count of bases not matched to a gene: 23. The CDR3 has 21 residues. CDR3 loop: CASSFAAGVGRKGICTDTQYF. The CDR3 coding sequence is TGTGCCAGCAGTTTCGCAGCGGGGGTAGGACGGAAAGGGATTTGCACAGATACGCAGTATTTT.

The V and J genes are TRBV30 and TRBJ1-2; no clear D gene. The CDR3 sequence is 15 residues long. Trimming shortened V by 0 bases and J by 0 bases, and 11 bases separated the two germline ends. Looked up from germline, CDR1 is GTSNPN and CDR2 is SVGIG (reference sequence). CDR3 sequence reads: CAWSVVAGANYGYTF. The CDR3 DNA follows: TGTGCCTGGAGTGTAGTGGCAGGCGCTAACTATGGCTACACCTTC.

This rearrangement joins TRBV7-2 to TRBJ1-2, with D perhaps matching TRBD1 (5 bases). The CDR3 loop spans 14 amino acids. V was cut by 3 bases and J by 5 bases, with 13 bases left in between. Germline V gives CDR1 SGHTA, CDR2 FQGNSA. CDR3 loop: CASSLYQGVYGYTF. The CDR3 nucleotides read TGTGCCAGCAGCTTGTACCAAGGGGTTTATGGCTACACCTTC.

The chain carries TRBV19 and TRBJ2-7, with D perhaps matching TRBD2 (5 bases). Germline-derived CDR1 and CDR2 are LNHDA and SQIVND (reference sequence). Trimming removed 6 bases at V and 6 bases at J, with 15 bases between. CDR3 length: 13 residues. The CDR3 DNA is TGTGCCAGTAGCGGACTTGGAGGCCTCGAGCAGTACTTC. Protein sequence: CASSGLGGLEQYF.

J is TRBJ2-7 and V is TRBV6-5, with 9 bases aligning to TRBD1. Germline V gene sequence: CDR1 MNHEY, CDR2 SVGAGI. CDR3 length: 14 residues. The trim removed 10 bases at V and 0 bases at J, leaving 7 bases unmatched. The CDR3 DNA sequence: TGTGCCATTGCGAGGACAGGGGACTCCTACGAGCAGTACTTC. Translation gives CAIARTGDSYEQYF.

The genes are TRBV7-2 and TRBJ2-2; D is ambiguous. This CDR3 has 16 amino acids. Trimming removed 2 bases at V and 0 bases at J, with 10 bases between. From germline, CDR1 is SGHTA and CDR2 FQGNSA. The CDR3 DNA reads TGTGCCAGCAGCTTATTCGCTATCTCGAACACCGGGGAGCTGTTTTTT. Translated, it gives CASSLFAISNTGELFF.

The chain recombines TRBV5-5 with TRBJ2-2; 10 nucleotides match TRBD1. The CDR3 covers 15 residues. Trimming removed 4 bases from V and 6 bases from J; junction bases left unmatched: 6. Germline V CDR1 and CDR2: SGHKS, YYEKEE (reference sequence). Here the CDR3 DNA reads TGTGCCAGCAGCCCCCGGGACAGGGGTCCCGGGGAGCTGTTTTTT. The encoded protein is CASSPRDRGPGELFF.